One sample yielded the 15 T cell receptor beta chains listed below, sequenced in a study of shared clonotypes between healthy human individuals. TCRdb keeps only in-frame clones here, not all; method: immunoSEQ multiplex PCR. The profile shows nearly 1 million clones, less than 85% of them singletons. Material for sequencing was memory CD4+ T cells sorted from blood. As for subset: CD45RA-negative fraction. Source of these receptors: a man aged 18 to 35 in good health.

This clone was picked up one time. The chain combines TRBV5-1 with TRBJ1-6, with TRBD1 matching 8 bases. The V segment lost 0 bases and the J segment 8 bases; nucleotides outside the gene matches: 4. CDR1 is SGHRS and CDR2 is YFSETQ in the germline V gene. There are 15 residues in the CDR3. DNA of the CDR3: TGCGCCAGCAGCTTGGGGCAGGGGGCACATTCACCCCTCCACTTT. Translation: CASSLGQGAHSPLHF.

The rearrangement joins TRBV7-2 to TRBJ2-5; TRBD1 might be the D (6 bases). Germline V gives CDR1 SGHTA, CDR2 FQGNSA. The ends were cut back, 5 bases at V and 3 bases at J, with 13 bases in the middle. CDR3 length equals 14 residues. The CDR3 nucleotides read TGTGCCAGCAGCATAGGGGGTTCCAAAGAGACCCAGTACTTC. It codes for CASSIGGSKETQYF. The full variable domain, in which reference TRBV7-2 and TRBJ2-5 provide the parts outside the CDR3, is GAGVSQSPSNKVTEKGKDVELRCDPISGHTALYWYRQSLGQGLEFLIYFQGNSAPDKSGLPSDRFSAERTGGSVSTLTIQRTQQEDSAVYLCASSIGGSKETQYFGPGTRLLVL.

The rearrangement uses TRBV10-3 and TRBJ2-3; tentatively, D is TRBD1 (5 bases). In germline, CDR1 is ENHRY, CDR2 SYGVKD. The CDR3 length is 12 residues. The ends were cut back, 10 bases at V and 2 bases at J, with 10 bases in the middle. The CDR3 DNA reads TGTGCCACCGGACATAACACAGATACGCAGTATTTT. Translation gives CATGHNTDTQYF.

A remark on this clone: This same CDR3 is encoded by further DNA sequences in the sample. The chain recombines TRBV4-3 with TRBJ1-5; D unresolved. Per germline, CDR1 LGHNA and CDR2 YSLEER. V lost 0 bases and J lost 6, with 6 bases in between. CDR3 length: 13 residues. CDR3 amino acids: CASSQDRGQPQHF. The DNA of the CDR3 is TGCGCCAGCAGCCAAGATCGTGGTCAGCCCCAGCATTTT.

The gene calls are TRBV30 and TRBJ1-1; D uncertain. This CDR3 region has 14 residues. Trimming took 5 bases from V and 6 from J, leaving 19 bases between them. From germline, CDR1 is GTSNPN and CDR2 SVGIG (reference sequence). In nucleotides, the CDR3 is TGTGCCTGGCGTCTGACCCTTAGAAAGGCTGAAGCTTTCTTT. Protein product: CAWRLTLRKAEAFF.

The rearrangement uses TRBV28 and TRBJ2-7; TRBD2 is a possible D gene (5 bases). V dropped 5 bases and J dropped 0 bases, with 11 bases sitting between them. Germline V lookup: CDR1 MDHEN, CDR2 SYDVKM. The CDR3 runs to 14 residues. CDR3 DNA: TGTGCCAGCAGTCTCGGACTTCTCTCCTACGAGCAGTACTTC. This sequence encodes CASSLGLLSYEQYF.

The chain joins TRBV30 to TRBJ2-1, with D possibly matching TRBD2 (6 bases). Looked up from germline, CDR1 is GTSNPN and CDR2 is SVGIG (reference sequence). V was cut by 0 bases and J by 4 bases, with 16 bases left in between. There are 16 residues in the CDR3. The CDR3: CAWSVTSPTRYNEQFF. The CDR3 region has the DNA TGTGCCTGGAGTGTAACTAGCCCTACACGTTACAATGAGCAGTTCTTC.

The gene calls are TRBV7-2 and TRBJ2-3; TRBD1 matches at 9 bases. V trimming: 5 bases; J trimming: 0 bases; junction bases outside the gene matches: 6. CDR3 length: 16 residues. Germline-derived CDR1 and CDR2 are SGHTA and FQGNSA. CDR3 sequence (DNA): TGTGCCAGCAGCCAAAGACAGGGGGACAGCACAGATACGCAGTATTTT. Encoded protein: CASSQRQGDSTDTQYF.

This clone was seen ten or more times. This chain links TRBV25-1 with TRBJ1-6; 9 nucleotides agree with TRBD1. There are 15 residues in the CDR3. V trimming: 5 bases; J trimming: 7 bases; junction bases outside the gene matches: 6. Germline lookup yields CDR1 MGHDK and CDR2 SYGVNS. This CDR3 is CASSLYRGQNSPLHF. As DNA, the CDR3 is TGTGCCAGCAGTCTATACAGGGGGCAGAATTCACCCCTCCACTTT.

This clone was counted once. The chain recombines TRBV5-1 with TRBJ1-6; TRBD1 might be the D (5 bases). Germline lookup yields CDR1 SGHRS and CDR2 YFSETQ. The ends were cut back, 0 bases at V and 2 bases at J, with 12 bases in the middle. The CDR3 length is 17 residues. The CDR3 spells CASSLEGWVAYNSPLHF. CDR3 sequence (DNA): TGCGCCAGCAGCTTGGAGGGGTGGGTGGCCTATAATTCACCCCTCCACTTT. Using reference TRBV5-1 and TRBJ1-6 for the parts outside the CDR3, the full variable domain is KAGVTQTPRYLIKTRGQQVTLSCSPISGHRSVSWYQQTPGQGLQFLFEYFSETQRNKGNFPGRFSGRQFSNSRSEMNVSTLELGDSALYLCASSLEGWVAYNSPLHFGNGTRLTVT.

This clone was found a few times. The J gene is TRBJ1-2, the V gene TRBV27; D unclear. Trimming removed 4 bases at V and 0 bases at J, with 9 bases between. The CDR3 is 14 amino acids. CDR1 MNHEY and CDR2 SMNVEV come from the germline V gene (reference sequence). CDR3 DNA sequence: TGTGCCAGCAGTTACGCGGGAGCTAACTATGGCTACACCTTC. Translated, it gives CASSYAGANYGYTF.

In the case of this clone: A read error may account for a junction end that differs from germline. V usage is TRBV2 and J usage is TRBJ1-4; D not certain. This CDR3 region has 11 residues. Germline V gene lookup returns CDR1 SNHLY and CDR2 FYNNEI. CDR3 loop: CASSEASTPVW. CDR3 nucleotides: TGTGCCAGCAGTGAAGCCTCGACCCCCGTATGG.

V is TRBV6-6 and J is TRBJ2-3; weak D call: TRBD2 (6 bases). CDR3 length: 15 residues. V was cut by 2 bases and J by 0 bases, with 9 bases left in between. Germline loops: CDR1 MNHNY, CDR2 SVGAGI (reference sequence). The DNA for the CDR3 is TGTGCCAGCAGTTACGGGGCGGGGAGCACAGATACGCAGTATTTT. This codes for CASSYGAGSTDTQYF.

This clone was picked up a small number of times. The rearrangement links TRBV30 to TRBJ1-1, with 8 bases lining up with TRBD1. V was pared by 7 bases and J by 8 bases, with 12 bases of the junction left unmatched. The CDR3 is made up of 13 amino acids. The germline CDR1 and CDR2 sequences are GTSNPN and SVGIG (reference sequence). This chain's CDR3 is CAYQGARYSEAFF. CDR3 in DNA: TGTGCCTATCAGGGGGCGCGGTACTCAGAAGCTTTCTTT.

This clone was seen at least ten times. CDR3 sequence: CACQPPGQGIDEQFF. CDR3 nucleotide sequence: TGTGCCTGCCAACCTCCGGGACAGGGGATAGATGAGCAGTTCTTC. This chain connects TRBV30 to TRBJ2-1, with 10 bases fitting TRBD1. The CDR3 covers 15 residues. Trimming at V came to 6 bases and at J to 8 bases, leaving 13 bases not matched to a gene. CDR1 is GTSNPN, CDR2 SVGIG, per germline (reference sequence).